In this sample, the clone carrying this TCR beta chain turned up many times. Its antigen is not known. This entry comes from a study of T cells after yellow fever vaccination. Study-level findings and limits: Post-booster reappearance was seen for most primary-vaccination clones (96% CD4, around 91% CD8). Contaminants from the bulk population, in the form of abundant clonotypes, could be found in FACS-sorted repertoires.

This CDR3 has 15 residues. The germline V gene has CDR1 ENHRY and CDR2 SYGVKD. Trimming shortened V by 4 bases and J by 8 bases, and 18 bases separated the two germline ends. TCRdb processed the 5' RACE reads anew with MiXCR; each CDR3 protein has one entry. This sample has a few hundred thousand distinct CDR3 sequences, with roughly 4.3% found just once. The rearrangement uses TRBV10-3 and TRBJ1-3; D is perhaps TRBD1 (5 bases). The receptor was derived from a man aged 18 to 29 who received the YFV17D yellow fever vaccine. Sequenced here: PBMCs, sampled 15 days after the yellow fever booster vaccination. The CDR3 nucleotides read TGTGCCATCAGTGTCCGAGGGACCTCTCGGGACACCATATATTTT. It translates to CAISVRGTSRDTIYF.